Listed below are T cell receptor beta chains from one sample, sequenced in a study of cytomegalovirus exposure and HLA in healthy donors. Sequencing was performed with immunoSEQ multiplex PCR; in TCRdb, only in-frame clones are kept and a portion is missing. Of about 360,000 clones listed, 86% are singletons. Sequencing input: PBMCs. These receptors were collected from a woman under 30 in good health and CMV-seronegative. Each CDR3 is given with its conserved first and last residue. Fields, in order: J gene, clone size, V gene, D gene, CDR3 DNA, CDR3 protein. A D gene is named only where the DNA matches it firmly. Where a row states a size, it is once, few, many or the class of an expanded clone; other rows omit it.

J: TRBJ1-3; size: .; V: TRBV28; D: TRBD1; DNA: TGTGCCAGCAGACCCACCCCCGGGACAGGGGGAGTCTCCGGAAACACCATATATTTT; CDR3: CASRPTPGTGGVSGNTIYF
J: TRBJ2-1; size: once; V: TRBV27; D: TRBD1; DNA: TGTGCCAGCAGTCTCGACAGGGTAAATGAGCAGTTCTTC; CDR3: CASSLDRVNEQFF
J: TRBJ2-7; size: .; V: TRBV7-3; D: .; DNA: TGTGCCAGCAGCTTAGTGTCGGGGGGCGGCTACGAGCAGTACTTC; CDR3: CASSLVSGGGYEQYF
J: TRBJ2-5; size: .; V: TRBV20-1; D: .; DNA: TGCAGTGCTCATCAAGAGACCCAGTACTTC; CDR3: CSAHQETQYF
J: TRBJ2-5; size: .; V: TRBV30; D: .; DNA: TGTGCCTGGAGAGGCGGGGAGGAAGAGACCCAGTACTTC; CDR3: CAWRGGEEETQYF
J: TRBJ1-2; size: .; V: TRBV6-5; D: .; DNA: TGTGCCAGCAGCCGACTAGGGGCTGCCTATGGCTACACCTTC; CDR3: CASSRLGAAYGYTF
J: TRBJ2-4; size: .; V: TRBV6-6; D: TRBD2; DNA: TGTGCCAGCAACACCCACGGGGGAGGGATGTGGGACATTCAGTACTTC; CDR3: CASNTHGGGMWDIQYF
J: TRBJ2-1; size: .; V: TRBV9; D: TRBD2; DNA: TGTGCCAGCAGCGTAGAGGCTAGCGGGAGTAGCTATGAGCAGTTCTTC; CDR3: CASSVEASGSSYEQFF
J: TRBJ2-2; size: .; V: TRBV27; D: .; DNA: TGTGCCAGCAGTTTAAAACTCGCCGGGGAGCTGTTTTTT; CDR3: CASSLKLAGELFF
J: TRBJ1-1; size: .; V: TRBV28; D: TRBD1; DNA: TGTGCCAGCAGTTCTCCCGGGACAGGTTTTAACACTGAAGCTTTCTTT; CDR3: CASSSPGTGFNTEAFF
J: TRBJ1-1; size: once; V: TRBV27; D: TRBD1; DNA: TGTGCCAGCAGTTTTCAGACAGGGGTCACTGAAGCTTTCTTT; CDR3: CASSFQTGVTEAFF
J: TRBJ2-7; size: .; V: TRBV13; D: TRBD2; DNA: TGTGCCAGCAGCTTAGATCGGGGGGGCGAGCAGTACTTC; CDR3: CASSLDRGGEQYF
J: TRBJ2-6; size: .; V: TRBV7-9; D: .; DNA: TGTGCCAGCAGCTTAGCGCGGGGTGATGGTGCCAACGTCCTGACTTTC; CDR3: CASSLARGDGANVLTF
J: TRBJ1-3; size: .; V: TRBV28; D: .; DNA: TGTGCCAGCAGTTTATCGGACAGCAGCTCTGGAAACACCATATATTTT; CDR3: CASSLSDSSSGNTIYF
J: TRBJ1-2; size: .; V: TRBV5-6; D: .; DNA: TGTGCCAGCAATATTAGGGGACTAGCTAACTATGGCTACACCTTC; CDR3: CASNIRGLANYGYTF
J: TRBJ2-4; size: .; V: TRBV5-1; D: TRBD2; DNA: TGCGCCAGCAGCTCCGTACTAGCGGGGGACCAAGGGAACATTCAGTACTTC; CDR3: CASSSVLAGDQGNIQYF
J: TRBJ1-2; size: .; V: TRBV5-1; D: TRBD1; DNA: TGCGCCAGCAGCTCCCAGGGGGATGCTAACTATGGCTACACCTTC; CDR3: CASSSQGDANYGYTF
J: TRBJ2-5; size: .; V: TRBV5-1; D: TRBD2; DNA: TGCGCCAGCAGCCGAACTAGCGGCCAAGAGACCCAGTACTTC; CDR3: CASSRTSGQETQYF
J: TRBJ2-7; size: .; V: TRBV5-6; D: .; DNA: TGTGCCAGCAACCTCGGTGCCGTGGGCCTCTACGAGCAGTACTTC; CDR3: CASNLGAVGLYEQYF
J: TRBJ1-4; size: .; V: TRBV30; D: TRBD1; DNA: TGTGCCTGGAGTGAGGGGGCAGGGCAACTGGAAAAACTGTTTTTT; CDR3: CAWSEGAGQLEKLFF
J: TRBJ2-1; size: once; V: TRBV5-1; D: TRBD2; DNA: TGCGCCAGCAGCTACCGACAGGGACTAGCGGGAGGCCGGAATGAGCAGTTCTTC; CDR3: CASSYRQGLAGGRNEQFF
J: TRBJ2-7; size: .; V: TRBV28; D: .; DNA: TGTGCCGGCGGCGACTACTACGAGCAGTACTTC; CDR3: CAGGDYYEQYF
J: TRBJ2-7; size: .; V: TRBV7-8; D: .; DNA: TGTGCCAGCAGAAATAACTGGGCCTACAGCGGAGGCGGGGACGAGCAGTACTTC; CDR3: CASRNNWAYSGGGDEQYF
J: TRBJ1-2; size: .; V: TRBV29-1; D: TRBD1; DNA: TGCAGCGTCAACAGGGGTTTAGACTATGGCTACACCTTC; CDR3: CSVNRGLDYGYTF
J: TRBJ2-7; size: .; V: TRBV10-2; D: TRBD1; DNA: TGCGCCAGCAGTGAGAGTGGGACAGGGGGCTGGAGGGCCTACAGCGAGCAGTACTTC; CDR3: CASSESGTGGWRAYSEQYF
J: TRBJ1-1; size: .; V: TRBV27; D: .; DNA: TGTGCCAGCATCGACCGGCGGATGAACACTGAAGCTTTCTTT; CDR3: CASIDRRMNTEAFF
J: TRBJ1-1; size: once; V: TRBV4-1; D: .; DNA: TGCGCCAGCAGCCCCAACAAGGAGTGGAACACTGAAGCTTTCTTT; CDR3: CASSPNKEWNTEAFF
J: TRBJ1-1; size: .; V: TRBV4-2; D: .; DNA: TGTGCCAGCAGCCTTCCCCCGGGTGAAGCTTTCTTT; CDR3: CASSLPPGEAFF
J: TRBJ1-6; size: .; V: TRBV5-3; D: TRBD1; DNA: TGTGCCAGAAGCCTATCTCGGGGACAGGCCCTTTGCCGTCTCGGTTCACCCCTCCACTTT; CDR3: CARSLSRGQALCRLGSPLHF
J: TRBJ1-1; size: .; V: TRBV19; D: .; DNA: TGTGCCAGTAGTACCTCAGGGGTTGGGGGCCAGACTGAAGCTTTCTTT; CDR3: CASSTSGVGGQTEAFF
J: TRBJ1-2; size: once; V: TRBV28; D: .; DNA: TGTGCCAGCCTCGGCAGGGAACTAAACTATGGCTACACCTTC; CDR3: CASLGRELNYGYTF
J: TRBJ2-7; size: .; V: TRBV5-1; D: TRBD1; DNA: TGCGCCAGCAGCTTAAGACTCAACAGGGGTACCTCCTACGAGCAGTACTTC; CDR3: CASSLRLNRGTSYEQYF
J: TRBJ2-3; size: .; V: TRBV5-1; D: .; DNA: TGCGCCAGCAGCTTGGCCGGGGCGGGACAGATAAAGGCCAGTGGCACAGATACGCAGTATTTT; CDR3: CASSLAGAGQIKASGTDTQYF
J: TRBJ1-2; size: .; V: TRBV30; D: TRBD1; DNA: TGTGCCTGGAGTGGGGGACAGGGGGATGGCTACACCTTC; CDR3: CAWSGGQGDGYTF
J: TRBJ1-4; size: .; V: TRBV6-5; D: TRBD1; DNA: TGTGCCAGCAGTTACGCAACAGGGGCCCCCAATGAAAAACTGTTTTTT; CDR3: CASSYATGAPNEKLFF
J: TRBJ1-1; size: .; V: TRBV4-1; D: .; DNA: TGCGCCAGCAGCCAAGCCCAGGTCTCTGAAGCTTTCTTT; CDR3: CASSQAQVSEAFF
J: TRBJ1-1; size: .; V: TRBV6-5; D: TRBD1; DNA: TGTGCCAGCAGTAGTCTTGACAGGGATGCTTTCTTT; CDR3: CASSSLDRDAFF
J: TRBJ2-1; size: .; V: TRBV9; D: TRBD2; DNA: TGTGCCAGCAGCGTCTCGACACCGGGACTAGCGGGTGACAGATACTCCTACAATGAGCAGTTCTTC; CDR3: CASSVSTPGLAGDRYSYNEQFF
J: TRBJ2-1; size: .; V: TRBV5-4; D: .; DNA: TGTGCCAGCAGCTCCCAGGGGGGAAGGGATGAGCAGTTCTTC; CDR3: CASSSQGGRDEQFF
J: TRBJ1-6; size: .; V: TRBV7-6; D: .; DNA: TGTGCCAGCAGCACCCGCGGGGGGTCCTATAATTCACCCCTCCACTTT; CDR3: CASSTRGGSYNSPLHF
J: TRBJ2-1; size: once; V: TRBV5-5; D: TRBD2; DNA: TGTGCCAGCAGCTTGGTGGCTAGCGGGGGGTATGAGCAGTTCTTC; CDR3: CASSLVASGGYEQFF
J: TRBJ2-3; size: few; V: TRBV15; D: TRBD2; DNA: TGTGCCACCAGTTGGGCCAGGGAGGGTAGCACAGATACGCAGTATTTT; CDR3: CATSWAREGSTDTQYF
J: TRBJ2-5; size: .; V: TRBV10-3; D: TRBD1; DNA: TGTGCCATCAGTACCGGGACAGGGGGCGAAGAGACCCAGTACTTC; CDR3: CAISTGTGGEETQYF
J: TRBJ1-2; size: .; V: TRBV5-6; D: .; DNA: TGTGCCAGCAGCTTATCCGCTAACTATGGCTACACCTTC; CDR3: CASSLSANYGYTF
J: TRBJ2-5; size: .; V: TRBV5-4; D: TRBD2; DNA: TGTGCCAGCAGACCAATCTCTAGCGGGGGCTATCAAGAGACCCAGTACTTC; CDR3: CASRPISSGGYQETQYF
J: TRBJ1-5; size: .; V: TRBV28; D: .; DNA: TGTGCCAGCAGTTTGACGCGCGGGGATCAGCCCCAGCATTTT; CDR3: CASSLTRGDQPQHF
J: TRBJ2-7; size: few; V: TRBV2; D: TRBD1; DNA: TGTGCCAGCAGGGGGACAGGGGCCTCCTACGAGCAGTACTTC; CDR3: CASRGTGASYEQYF
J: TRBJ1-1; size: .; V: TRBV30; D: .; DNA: TGTGCCTGGAGTCAAGCCCCGAGGAACACTGAAGCTTTCTTT; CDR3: CAWSQAPRNTEAFF
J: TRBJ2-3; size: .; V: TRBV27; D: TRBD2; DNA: TGTGCCAGCAGCTCTCCCCTCTGGGCGGGAGTGGTAGATACGCAGTATTTT; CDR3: CASSSPLWAGVVDTQYF
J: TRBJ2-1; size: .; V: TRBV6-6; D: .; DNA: TGTGCCAGCACCTTCGATGCAGGGGCCCACAATGAGCAGTTCTTC; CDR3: CASTFDAGAHNEQFF
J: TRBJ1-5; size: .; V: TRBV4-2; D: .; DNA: TGTGCCAGCAGCCAACAGGTTAATCAGCCCCAGCATTTT; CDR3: CASSQQVNQPQHF
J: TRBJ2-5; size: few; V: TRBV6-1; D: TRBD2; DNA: TGTGCCAGCAGTGGGGACGGGACTAGGATTGCAGGGACCCAGTACTTC; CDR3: CASSGDGTRIAGTQYF
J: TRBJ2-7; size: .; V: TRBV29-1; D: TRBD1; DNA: TGCAGCGTTAGAACACCCGGGACAGGGGTCTACGAGCAGTACTTC; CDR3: CSVRTPGTGVYEQYF
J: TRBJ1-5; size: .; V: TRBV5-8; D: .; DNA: TGTGCCAGCAGCTTCGACAGAATAGGGGCCTTTAGCAATCAGCCCCAGCATTTT; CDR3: CASSFDRIGAFSNQPQHF
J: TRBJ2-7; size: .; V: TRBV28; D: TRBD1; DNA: TGTGCCAGCAGTTTAATCGGGACAGGCACCTACGAGCAGTACTTC; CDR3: CASSLIGTGTYEQYF
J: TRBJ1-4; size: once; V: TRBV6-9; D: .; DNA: TGTGCCAGCATTTACAGTGCAACTAATGAAAAACTGTTTTTT; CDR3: CASIYSATNEKLFF
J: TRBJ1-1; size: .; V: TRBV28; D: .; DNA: TGTGCCAGCGAGGATCTAGGGGGACGGCTCACTGAAGCTTTCTTT; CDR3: CASEDLGGRLTEAFF
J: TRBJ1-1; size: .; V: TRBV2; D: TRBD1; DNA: TGTGCCAGCAGACAGACAGGGGCTGAAGCTTTCTTT; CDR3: CASRQTGAEAFF